This TCR beta chain was identified during a study of blood T cell repertoires in COVID-19. At the level of the study: Sample material is recorded as cDNA or gDNA derived from T cells, B-cell-depleted T cells, or PBMCs.

Authors' data handling: Reference gene primer amplification yielded estimated nucleated cell counts. TCRdb's copy holds only in-frame clones and misses some; the assay was immunoSEQ multiplex PCR. That table furnishes V, J and clone size, whereas the DNA furnished D and trimming. The sample has 40,000 to 55,000 clones, around 84% seen once; the top ten hold roughly 4.4%. This CDR3 has 12 amino acids. The germline V and J ends were trimmed by 7 bases and 8 bases, with 12 bases remaining between them. Germline CDR1 SNHLY, CDR2 FYNNEI. Sequenced sample: peripheral blood. The chain employs TRBV2 and TRBJ2-4; tentatively, D is TRBD1 (5 bases). This TCR was recovered from a man over 45 with active COVID-19. The DNA for the CDR3 is TGTGCCAGCACCGAATGGGGCCACATTCAGTACTTC. It yields the protein CASTEWGHIQYF. The complete variable domain, with remaining parts taken from reference TRBV2 and TRBJ2-4, reads EPEVTQTPSHQVTQMGQEVILRCVPISNHLYFYWYRQILGQKVEFLVSFYNNEISEKSEIFDDQFSVERPDGSNFTLKIRSTKLEDSAMYFCASTEWGHIQYFGAGTRLSVL.